The rows below give T cell receptor beta chains drawn from one sample of a study of blood T cell repertoires in COVID-19. Profiling relied on immunoSEQ multiplex PCR, and the TCRdb table lists in-frame clones only, not all of them. Found here are about 190,000 clones, approximately 84% of them singletons; the top ten hold 3% to 3.5%. The sequenced material came from PBMCs or T cells enriched from blood (not recorded which). Receptors originate from a woman in her twenties or thirties who had recovered from COVID-19. Both conserved end residues are part of each CDR3. Fields, in order: D gene, V gene, clone size, J gene, CDR3 protein, CDR3 DNA. A D gene is named only where the DNA matches it firmly. A row's size may be missing; if present it is once, few, many or a size class.

>NA|TRBV19|NA|TRBJ1-2
CASSIDRTSGYGYTF
TGTGCCAGTAGTATAGATCGTACCTCAGGGTATGGCTACACCTTC
>NA|TRBV28|NA|TRBJ2-7
CASSFAGKTYEQYF
TGTGCCAGCAGTTTCGCGGGTAAGACCTACGAGCAGTACTTC
>NA|TRBV2|NA|TRBJ2-5
CATHSNQETQYF
TGTGCCACCCACAGTAATCAAGAGACCCAGTACTTC
>NA|TRBV7-2|NA|TRBJ1-4
CASSLVGARDEKLFF
TGTGCCAGCAGCTTAGTGGGGGCGCGAGATGAAAAACTGTTTTTT
>NA|TRBV6-5|NA|TRBJ1-2
CASSYSTGRVGYGYTF
TGTGCCAGCAGTTACTCGACAGGAAGGGTAGGCTATGGCTACACCTTC
>TRBD1|TRBV29-1|NA|TRBJ1-1
CSVRTGLNTEAFF
TGCAGCGTCCGGACAGGTTTGAACACTGAAGCTTTCTTT
>NA|TRBV5-1|NA|TRBJ2-3
CASSLAPGNTDTQYF
TGCGCCAGCAGCTTGGCCCCGGGGAACACAGATACGCAGTATTTT
>NA|TRBV7-9|NA|TRBJ2-3
CASSFGGLADTQYF
TGTGCCAGCAGCTTCGGGGGGCTCGCAGATACGCAGTATTTT
>NA|TRBV4-1|once|TRBJ1-1
CASSQGPRDTEAFF
TGCGCCAGCAGCCAGGGCCCCAGGGACACTGAAGCTTTCTTT
>TRBD1|TRBV5-1|NA|TRBJ2-1
CASSMGQPRNEQFF
TGCGCCAGCAGCATGGGACAGCCTAGAAATGAGCAGTTCTTC
>TRBD1|TRBV24-1|NA|TRBJ1-5
CATSTPGQGAPQHF
TGTGCCACCAGTACTCCGGGACAGGGGGCTCCCCAGCATTTT
>TRBD2|TRBV29-1|NA|TRBJ2-1
CSASGGYNEQFF
TGCAGCGCTAGCGGGGGGTACAATGAGCAGTTCTTC
>TRBD2|TRBV3-1/TRBV3-2|NA|TRBJ2-1
CASKRASGGNEQFF
TGTGCCAGCAAGAGGGCTAGCGGGGGGAATGAGCAGTTCTTC
>NA|TRBV18|NA|TRBJ2-7
CASSPPSGYEQYF
TGTGCCAGCTCACCACCTTCCGGCTACGAGCAGTACTTC
>NA|TRBV7-3|NA|TRBJ2-1
CASSLTAGISYNEQFF
TGTGCCAGCAGCTTAACGGCGGGCATCTCCTACAATGAGCAGTTCTTC
>NA|TRBV6-5|few|TRBJ1-2
CASSYSAEGGYGYTF
TGTGCCAGCAGTTACTCTGCAGAAGGAGGGTATGGCTACACCTTC
>NA|TRBV4-1|NA|TRBJ2-1
CASSQGILPRLDNEQFF
TGCGCCAGCAGCCAAGGGATACTACCCCGTTTGGACAATGAGCAGTTCTTC
>NA|TRBV9|few|TRBJ1-1
CASKTGLQGTEAFF
TGTGCCAGCAAAACCGGGCTCCAGGGGACTGAAGCTTTCTTT
>NA|TRBV7-9|NA|TRBJ2-6
CASSPGHLSGANVLTF
TGTGCCAGCAGCCCGGGACACCTCTCTGGGGCCAACGTCCTGACTTTC
>NA|TRBV20-1|once|TRBJ1-4
CSARNLEKLFF
TGCAGTGCTAGAAATCTTGAAAAACTGTTTTTT
>TRBD2|TRBV3-1/TRBV3-2|few|TRBJ2-5
CASSQDRASGTKTQYF
TGTGCCAGCAGCCAAGACCGGGCTAGCGGGACTAAGACCCAGTACTTC
>NA|TRBV29-1|NA|TRBJ1-3
CSVARSGNTIYF
TGCAGCGTTGCGAGATCTGGAAACACCATATATTTT
>NA|TRBV18|NA|TRBJ2-5
CASSPLGQAETQYF
TGTGCCAGCTCACCACTGGGCCAGGCTGAGACCCAGTACTTC
>TRBD2|TRBV2|NA|TRBJ2-3
CASSGTASGGRTDTQYF
TGTGCCAGCAGTGGCACGGCTAGCGGGGGCCGCACAGATACGCAGTATTTT
>NA|TRBV30|few|TRBJ2-2
CAWRRGNAGELFF
TGTGCCTGGAGGCGAGGAAATGCTGGGGAGCTGTTTTTT
>NA|TRBV12-3/TRBV12-4|NA|TRBJ1-1
CASSLAPGPEAFF
TGTGCCAGCAGTTTAGCGCCAGGGCCTGAAGCTTTCTTT
>NA|TRBV6-1|once|TRBJ2-1
CASSEAGAVYNEQFF
TGTGCCAGCAGTGAAGCGGGGGCTGTCTACAATGAGCAGTTCTTC
>TRBD2|TRBV5-1|NA|TRBJ2-2
CASSWTSGGTGELFF
TGCGCCAGCAGCTGGACTAGCGGGGGGACCGGGGAGCTGTTTTTT
>NA|TRBV5-4|NA|TRBJ1-3
CASSPAGGTGNTIYF
TGTGCCAGCAGCCCGGCGGGGGGCACTGGAAACACCATATATTTT
>NA|TRBV29-1|NA|TRBJ1-3
CSVDGENSGNTIYF
TGCAGCGTGGATGGGGAGAACTCTGGAAACACCATATATTTT
>TRBD1|TRBV5-1|NA|TRBJ2-1
CASSFEGQGYNEQFF
TGCGCCAGCAGCTTCGAGGGACAGGGCTACAATGAGCAGTTCTTC
>TRBD1|TRBV18|NA|TRBJ1-2
CASSVNQGGNYGYTF
TGTGCCAGCTCGGTAAACCAGGGGGGAAACTATGGCTACACCTTC
>NA|TRBV18|once|TRBJ2-7
CASSPSGSYEQYF
TGTGCCAGCTCACCTTCGGGGTCCTACGAGCAGTACTTC
>TRBD2|TRBV18|NA|TRBJ2-3
CASSPPSGRAEDTQYF
TGTGCCAGCTCACCACCGAGCGGGAGGGCCGAAGATACGCAGTATTTT
>TRBD2|TRBV15|NA|TRBJ2-7
CATSSGRGGSIENEQYF
TGTGCCACCAGCTCCGGCCGGGGCGGGAGCATTGAGAACGAGCAGTACTTC
>TRBD1|TRBV2|once|TRBJ1-5
CASRGQGGQPQHF
TGTGCCAGCAGGGGACAGGGAGGACAGCCCCAGCATTTT
>TRBD2|TRBV28|NA|TRBJ2-7
CASSLRGLAKSSYEQYF
TGTGCCAGCAGTTTAAGGGGACTAGCGAAGAGCTCCTACGAGCAGTACTTC
>NA|TRBV7-2|NA|TRBJ1-5
CASSLEGALNQPQHF
TGTGCCAGCAGCTTAGAGGGAGCACTTAATCAGCCCCAGCATTTT
>TRBD1|TRBV19|NA|TRBJ2-5
CASRTGRETQYF
TGTGCCAGTAGGACAGGGAGAGAGACCCAGTACTTC
>NA|TRBV28|once|TRBJ2-7
CASSYSDTALYEQYF
TGTGCCAGCAGTTACTCGGACACTGCCCTATACGAGCAGTACTTC
>TRBD2|TRBV5-5|NA|TRBJ2-3
CASSKGLAKTDTQYF
TGTGCCAGCAGCAAGGGACTAGCGAAAACAGATACGCAGTATTTT
>NA|TRBV1|NA|TRBJ2-3
CTSSQVPRGRDTQYF
TGCACCAGCAGCCAAGTCCCCAGGGGAAGAGATACGCAGTATTTT
>TRBD1|TRBV6-5|NA|TRBJ1-4
CAAGSPGGRLTELFF
TGTGCCGCGGGGTCCCCAGGGGGACGGCTAACAGAACTGTTTTTT
>TRBD2|TRBV5-1|few|TRBJ2-5
CASSLGLAGRYQETQYF
TGCGCCAGCAGCTTGGGACTAGCGGGGCGGTACCAAGAGACCCAGTACTTC
>NA|TRBV7-2|NA|TRBJ2-1
CASSGGPPPLKSYNEQFF
TGTGCCAGCAGTGGGGGCCCCCCGCCCCTGAAGTCCTACAATGAGCAGTTCTTC
>NA|TRBV4-1|NA|TRBJ2-3
CASSQEPRSDTQYF
TGCGCCAGCAGCCAAGAGCCCAGGTCAGATACGCAGTATTTT
>NA|TRBV6-5|NA|TRBJ1-1
CASSYPTGLKGEAFF
TGTGCCAGCAGTTACCCAACGGGACTCAAAGGGGAGGCTTTCTTT
>NA|TRBV15|once|TRBJ2-1
CATSRDTVRRDEQFF
TGTGCCACCAGCAGAGATACGGTCAGGCGGGATGAGCAGTTCTTC
>NA|TRBV29-1|NA|TRBJ2-1
CSAGQIINEQFF
TGCAGCGCCGGACAGATAATCAATGAGCAGTTCTTC
>TRBD1|TRBV19|NA|TRBJ1-1
CASSLRTGRNTEAFF
TGTGCCAGTAGTCTAAGGACAGGACGGAACACTGAAGCTTTCTTT
>TRBD2|TRBV9|NA|TRBJ2-3
CASSAVGGGTDTQYF
TGTGCCAGCAGCGCCGTGGGGGGAGGGACAGATACGCAGTATTTT
>NA|TRBV7-3|NA|TRBJ1-2
CASSLAGNYGYTF
TGTGCCAGCAGCCTTGCAGGGAACTATGGCTACACCTTC
>NA|TRBV6-5|NA|TRBJ2-5
CASTNATGPQTQYF
TGTGCCAGCACCAACGCGACAGGCCCCCAGACCCAGTACTTC
>NA|TRBV5-1|NA|TRBJ1-2
CASTTFTGYGYTF
TGCGCCAGCACCACTTTCACAGGGTATGGCTACACCTTC
>TRBD2|TRBV7-2|NA|TRBJ2-5
CASSFGKERGGGTQYF
TGTGCCAGCAGCTTTGGGAAAGAGCGGGGGGGCGGGACCCAGTACTTC